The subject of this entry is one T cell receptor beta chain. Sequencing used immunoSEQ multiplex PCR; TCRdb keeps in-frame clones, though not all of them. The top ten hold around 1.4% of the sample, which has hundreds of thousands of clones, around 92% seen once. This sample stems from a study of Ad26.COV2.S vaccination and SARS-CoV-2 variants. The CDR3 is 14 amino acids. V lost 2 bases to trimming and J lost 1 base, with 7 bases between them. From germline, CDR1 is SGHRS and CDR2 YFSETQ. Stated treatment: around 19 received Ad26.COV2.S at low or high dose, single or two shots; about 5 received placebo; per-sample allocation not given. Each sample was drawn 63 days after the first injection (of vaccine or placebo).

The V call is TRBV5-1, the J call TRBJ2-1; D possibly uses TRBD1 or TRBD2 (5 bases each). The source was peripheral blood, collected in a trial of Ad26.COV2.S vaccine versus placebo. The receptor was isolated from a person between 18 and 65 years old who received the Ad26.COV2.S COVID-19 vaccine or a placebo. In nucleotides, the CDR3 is TGCGCCAGCAGCTTCGGGACGTCCTACAATGAGCAGTTCTTC. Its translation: CASSFGTSYNEQFF.